This T cell receptor (beta chain) originates from a study of CD4 T cells in relation to SARS-CoV-2 and coronaviruses. In the case of this clone: Its antigen is not known.

Naive and memory CD4+ T cell DNA was deep-sequenced without culture. The method was immunoSEQ multiplex PCR; TCRdb's version includes in-frame clones alone and lacks a portion of them. The sample consists of 50,000 to 65,000 clones, around 90% of them appearing once. In germline, CDR1 is SGHRS, CDR2 YFSETQ. V was clipped by 4 bases and J by 3 bases, with 17 bases between them. The CDR3 has 15 residues. Study-level points and caveats: No crossreactivity against non-spike viral proteins was tested here. Roughly 65% of donors had memory CD4+ clonotypes crossrecognizing SARS-CoV-2 and common cold coronavirus spike.

Naive and memory CD4+ T cells were separated from cryopreserved PBMCs. The V and J genes are TRBV5-1 and TRBJ2-7; a weak D match, TRBD1 (5 bases). The sample taken for sequencing was naive CD4+ T cells from PBMCs. The subset: naive CD4+ T cells isolated by negative enrichment. The clonotype originates from an adult with COVID-19. The CDR3 nucleotides read TGCGCCAGCAGCCTAGGACAAAGGGCGCTCTACGAGCAGTACTTC. This translates into CASSLGQRALYEQYF.